This paragraph covers one TCR beta chain sequence. Its antigen is as yet unknown. Germline loops: CDR1 MNHNS, CDR2 SASEGT. V lost 4 bases and J 7 bases, leaving 10 bases between the germline ends. The CDR3 contains 12 residues. The PCR ran on 60 Vbeta and 13 Jbeta primers. Here immunoSEQ multiplex PCR was the method, and the copy in TCRdb shows in-frame clones only, minus some. The profile shows under 200,000 clones, about 71% of them singletons. This specimen comes from a study of cytomegalovirus exposure and HLA in healthy donors. Study conclusions and caveats: Across donors, sequencing depth was assumed by presence/absence analyses to be roughly uniform. Sequencing had likely introduced a cluster of highly shared sequence variants as an artifact. Researchers reported from a later analysis that most CMV-associated TCR beta chains appeared HLA-restricted. Some 16,000 TCR beta sequences were associated with HLA alleles at 0.05 false discovery rate in a later analysis.

This chain joins TRBV6-1 and TRBJ1-2; no definite D call. This sequence was found in a man aged 50-59 years in good health and CMV-seronegative. Material: PBMCs. DNA for the CDR3: TGTGCCAGCAGTGGAGGCTATATTGGCTACACCTTC. Its translation: CASSGGYIGYTF.